This T cell receptor beta chain was retrieved from a study of shared clonotypes between healthy human individuals. Method: immunoSEQ multiplex PCR; TCRdb's copy keeps in-frame clones and lacks some. Altogether roughly 700,000 clones are present, less than 85% being singletons, with the ten largest covering approximately 1.7%. The V gene lost 2 bases and the J gene lost 5 bases, with 18 bases spanning the gap. Germline V gene lookup returns CDR1 SGDLS and CDR2 YYNGEE. This CDR3 has 16 residues. Notes on this clone: Its antigen remains unidentified.

Notes on the study in general: At large depth, rarefaction still showed sorted-subset sequencing to be incomplete. Several donors had roughly 5.2% of their naive CD4 clonotypes in common.

Adults of Caucasian background living in Nashville, Tennessee made up all donors. Sequencing used memory CD4+ T cells sorted from blood. Subset in this sample: CD45RA-negative fraction. The clonotype comes from a woman aged 25 to 39 in good health. The chain links TRBV9 to TRBJ2-3; a possible D gene is TRBD2 (5 bases). CDR3 loop: CASSVLEGRNIDTQYF. CDR3 nucleotide sequence: TGTGCCAGCAGCGTGTTAGAGGGTCGAAATATAGATACGCAGTATTTT.